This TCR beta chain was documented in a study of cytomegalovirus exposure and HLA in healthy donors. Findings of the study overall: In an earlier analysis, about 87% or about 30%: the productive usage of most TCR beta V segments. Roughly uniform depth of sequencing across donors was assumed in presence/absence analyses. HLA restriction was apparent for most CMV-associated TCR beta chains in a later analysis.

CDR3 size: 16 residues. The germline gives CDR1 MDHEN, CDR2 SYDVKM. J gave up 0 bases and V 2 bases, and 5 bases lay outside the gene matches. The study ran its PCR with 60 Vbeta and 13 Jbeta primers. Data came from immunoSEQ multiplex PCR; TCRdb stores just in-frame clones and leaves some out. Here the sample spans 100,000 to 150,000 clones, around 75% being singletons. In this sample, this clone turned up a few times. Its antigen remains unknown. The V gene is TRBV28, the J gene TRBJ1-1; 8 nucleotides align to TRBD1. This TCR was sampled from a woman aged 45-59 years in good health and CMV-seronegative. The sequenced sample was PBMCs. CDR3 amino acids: CASSLPGQGLNTEAFF. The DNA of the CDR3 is TGTGCCAGCAGTTTACCCGGACAGGGACTGAACACTGAAGCTTTCTTT.